These T cell receptor beta chains were read from a single sample in a study of blood T cell repertoires in COVID-19. TCRdb keeps only in-frame clones here, not all; method: immunoSEQ multiplex PCR. The sample consists of under 75,000 clones, 80% of them appearing once. The sample was peripheral blood. These receptor sequences come from a man in his sixties or seventies who had recovered from COVID-19. The CDR3 runs from the conserved cysteine through the conserved F or W. A D gene is named only where the DNA matches it firmly. Some rows mark clone size as missing; the rest say once, few, many or name a class of expanded clone.

v_gene: TRBV12-3/TRBV12-4
abundance: -
d_gene: -
j_gene: TRBJ1-1
CDR3nt: TGTGCCAGCAGTGCCTATATGGACACTGAAGCTTTCTTT
CDR3aa: CASSAYMDTEAFF

v_gene: TRBV6-1
abundance: medium-sized
d_gene: TRBD1
j_gene: TRBJ1-1
CDR3nt: TGTGCCAGCAGTGAGGAGACAGGGGATTACACTGAAGCTTTCTTT
CDR3aa: CASSEETGDYTEAFF

v_gene: TRBV29-1
abundance: -
d_gene: TRBD1
j_gene: TRBJ1-4
CDR3nt: TGCAGCGTTGAAGAAGGTCGACAGGGATCTGAAAAACTGTTTTTT
CDR3aa: CSVEEGRQGSEKLFF

v_gene: TRBV19
abundance: -
d_gene: TRBD1
j_gene: TRBJ2-7
CDR3nt: TGTGCCAGTAGTATAGGGGGGACAGGGCTTTACGAGCAGTACTTC
CDR3aa: CASSIGGTGLYEQYF

v_gene: TRBV7-9
abundance: -
d_gene: -
j_gene: TRBJ1-4
CDR3nt: TGTGCCAGCAGCTTAGTATCGGGGACAACTAATGAAAAACTGTTTTTT
CDR3aa: CASSLVSGTTNEKLFF

v_gene: TRBV19
abundance: -
d_gene: TRBD2
j_gene: TRBJ2-1
CDR3nt: TGTGCCAGTTCTCCCTCCCGGGGTGAGAGCGGGGGGATCTCCTACAATGAGCAGTTCTTC
CDR3aa: CASSPSRGESGGISYNEQFF

v_gene: TRBV7-2
abundance: -
d_gene: -
j_gene: TRBJ2-3
CDR3nt: TGTGCCAGCAGCACCCAACAGGGGGGGACAGATACGCAGTATTTT
CDR3aa: CASSTQQGGTDTQYF

v_gene: TRBV20-1
abundance: -
d_gene: -
j_gene: TRBJ2-1
CDR3nt: TGCAGTGCTAGTTTAAGTAGTGAGCAGTTCTTC
CDR3aa: CSASLSSEQFF

v_gene: TRBV6-6
abundance: -
d_gene: TRBD2
j_gene: TRBJ2-5
CDR3nt: TGTGCCAGCAGCCACTGGACGGGTGGACTAGCGGGGGGCCGGCAAGAGACCCAGTACTTC
CDR3aa: CASSHWTGGLAGGRQETQYF

v_gene: TRBV5-1
abundance: -
d_gene: TRBD2
j_gene: TRBJ2-6
CDR3nt: TGCGCCAGCAGCTTGTCACTAGCGGGAGCTGGGGCCAACGTCCTGACTTTC
CDR3aa: CASSLSLAGAGANVLTF

v_gene: TRBV5-1
abundance: -
d_gene: -
j_gene: TRBJ2-5
CDR3nt: TGCGCCAGCAGCTTTCCCCCTAGCGTCTCTGGGGGAGAGGAGACCCAGTACTTC
CDR3aa: CASSFPPSVSGGEETQYF

v_gene: TRBV5-4
abundance: -
d_gene: TRBD1
j_gene: TRBJ1-1
CDR3nt: TGTGCCAGCAGCTGGAAAGAGGGGGCGATGACTGAAGCTTTCTTT
CDR3aa: CASSWKEGAMTEAFF

v_gene: TRBV16
abundance: -
d_gene: -
j_gene: TRBJ2-3
CDR3nt: TGTGCCAGCAGCCAAGGGAGGCCAAGTACAGATACGCAGTATTTT
CDR3aa: CASSQGRPSTDTQYF

v_gene: TRBV11-2
abundance: -
d_gene: TRBD1
j_gene: TRBJ2-7
CDR3nt: TGTGCCAGCAGCAAAGGGACAGGGGGCTTGAGCTCCTACGAGCAGTACTTC
CDR3aa: CASSKGTGGLSSYEQYF

v_gene: TRBV7-2
abundance: -
d_gene: TRBD2
j_gene: TRBJ2-1
CDR3nt: TGTGCCAGCAGCGAAACTACCGGGACTAGAGACAATGAGCAGTTCTTC
CDR3aa: CASSETTGTRDNEQFF

v_gene: TRBV28
abundance: -
d_gene: TRBD1
j_gene: TRBJ1-4
CDR3nt: TGTGCCAGCAGTCTAAGGGACAGGGATAATGAAAAACTGTTTTTT
CDR3aa: CASSLRDRDNEKLFF

v_gene: TRBV30
abundance: -
d_gene: -
j_gene: TRBJ1-4
CDR3nt: TGTGCCTGCCACAGGGACGGGGCTAAAAAACTGTTTTTT
CDR3aa: CACHRDGAKKLFF

v_gene: TRBV10-3
abundance: -
d_gene: TRBD1
j_gene: TRBJ1-4
CDR3nt: TGTGCCTCGAGAGGAGGGGGCCGAACTAATGAAAAACTGTTTTTT
CDR3aa: CASRGGGRTNEKLFF

v_gene: TRBV27
abundance: many
d_gene: -
j_gene: TRBJ1-6
CDR3nt: TGTGCCAGCAGTTCGACTCCCGGGGATAATTCACCCCTCCACTTT
CDR3aa: CASSSTPGDNSPLHF

v_gene: TRBV10-1
abundance: -
d_gene: -
j_gene: TRBJ1-1
CDR3nt: TGCGCCAGCAGTGATTCAGGATTGAACACTGAAGCTTTCTTT
CDR3aa: CASSDSGLNTEAFF

v_gene: TRBV7-2
abundance: -
d_gene: -
j_gene: TRBJ1-4
CDR3nt: TGTGCCAGCAGCTTAGCGTTCGGGGCAACTAATGAAAAACTGTTTTTT
CDR3aa: CASSLAFGATNEKLFF

v_gene: TRBV3-1/TRBV3-2
abundance: -
d_gene: -
j_gene: TRBJ1-2
CDR3nt: TGTGCCAGCAGCCAGACAGTGCTCTATGGCTACACCTTC
CDR3aa: CASSQTVLYGYTF

v_gene: TRBV7-2
abundance: -
d_gene: -
j_gene: TRBJ2-7
CDR3nt: TGTGCCAGCAGCTGGACTACATTGGCGTCCTACGAGCAGTACTTC
CDR3aa: CASSWTTLASYEQYF

v_gene: TRBV30
abundance: -
d_gene: -
j_gene: TRBJ2-3
CDR3nt: TGTGCCTGGGCCAGAGGGGGAAGGAGCACAGATACGCAGTATTTT
CDR3aa: CAWARGGRSTDTQYF

v_gene: TRBV5-8
abundance: -
d_gene: TRBD2
j_gene: TRBJ2-7
CDR3nt: TGTGCCAGCAGCTTAGGGACTAGCGGGAGGTTCAACGAGCAGTACTTC
CDR3aa: CASSLGTSGRFNEQYF

v_gene: TRBV29-1
abundance: few
d_gene: -
j_gene: TRBJ2-3
CDR3nt: TGCAGCGTTACCAGTCCCGGGGATACGCAGTATTTT
CDR3aa: CSVTSPGDTQYF

v_gene: TRBV6-1
abundance: -
d_gene: TRBD2
j_gene: TRBJ2-7
CDR3nt: TGTGCCAGCAGTGAAGGCGGGGGCTCCTACGAGCAGTACTTC
CDR3aa: CASSEGGGSYEQYF

v_gene: TRBV18
abundance: -
d_gene: -
j_gene: TRBJ1-1
CDR3nt: TGTGCCAGCTCACTAACTGACGGTGCGGCAGCTGAAGCTTTCTTT
CDR3aa: CASSLTDGAAAEAFF

v_gene: TRBV30
abundance: -
d_gene: -
j_gene: TRBJ1-2
CDR3nt: TGTGCCTGGAGTGTCTCTATGAACTATGGCTACACCTTC
CDR3aa: CAWSVSMNYGYTF

v_gene: TRBV27
abundance: -
d_gene: TRBD1
j_gene: TRBJ2-7
CDR3nt: TGTGCCAGCAGTTTGTCGGGACAGGTCCCTTACGAGCAGTACTTC
CDR3aa: CASSLSGQVPYEQYF

v_gene: TRBV18
abundance: -
d_gene: TRBD1
j_gene: TRBJ1-1
CDR3nt: TGTGCCAGCTCACTATTTACAGTTTGGGACAGGGCAAACACTGAAGCTTTCTTT
CDR3aa: CASSLFTVWDRANTEAFF

v_gene: TRBV30
abundance: -
d_gene: TRBD2
j_gene: TRBJ2-7
CDR3nt: TGTGCCTGGAGTTTTCGCCAGACTAGCGGGAGAGGCGAGCAGTACTTC
CDR3aa: CAWSFRQTSGRGEQYF

v_gene: TRBV18
abundance: -
d_gene: TRBD1
j_gene: TRBJ1-5
CDR3nt: TGTGCCAGCTCTCCCAGGACAGGGCAAAATCAGCCCCAGCATTTT
CDR3aa: CASSPRTGQNQPQHF

v_gene: TRBV10-3
abundance: -
d_gene: TRBD2
j_gene: TRBJ2-7
CDR3nt: TGTGCCATCAGTCTAGCGGGGGATAACTACGAGCAGTACTTC
CDR3aa: CAISLAGDNYEQYF

v_gene: TRBV5-8
abundance: -
d_gene: -
j_gene: TRBJ1-4
CDR3nt: TGTGCCAGCAGCTCAGACCCTCGACTGGAAAAACTGTTTTTT
CDR3aa: CASSSDPRLEKLFF

v_gene: TRBV5-5
abundance: -
d_gene: TRBD1
j_gene: TRBJ1-5
CDR3nt: TGTGCCAGCAGCACCCGGGACAGGGGTTCGCCCCAGCATTTT
CDR3aa: CASSTRDRGSPQHF

v_gene: TRBV6-2/TRBV6-3
abundance: -
d_gene: -
j_gene: TRBJ2-3
CDR3nt: TGTGCCAGCAGTTACGCTATCACAGATACGCAGTATTTT
CDR3aa: CASSYAITDTQYF

v_gene: TRBV18
abundance: -
d_gene: -
j_gene: TRBJ2-7
CDR3nt: TGTGCCAGCTCACCAGGGAGAGCCTACGAGCAGTACTTC
CDR3aa: CASSPGRAYEQYF

v_gene: TRBV28
abundance: -
d_gene: -
j_gene: TRBJ1-1
CDR3nt: TGTGCCAGCAGTTTATTTCAGGGTAGCACTGAAGCTTTCTTT
CDR3aa: CASSLFQGSTEAFF

v_gene: TRBV11-3
abundance: -
d_gene: -
j_gene: TRBJ2-3
CDR3nt: TGTGCCAGCAGCTCTGGGGACAACACAGATACGCAGTATTTT
CDR3aa: CASSSGDNTDTQYF

v_gene: TRBV5-1
abundance: -
d_gene: TRBD2
j_gene: TRBJ2-5
CDR3nt: TGCGCCAGCAGCGGGCTAGCGGGAGCGCCTGAGACCCAGTACTTC
CDR3aa: CASSGLAGAPETQYF

v_gene: TRBV2
abundance: few
d_gene: TRBD1
j_gene: TRBJ1-2
CDR3nt: TGTGCCAGCAGTGAGAGACAGGGGTTTTACTATGGCTACACCTTC
CDR3aa: CASSERQGFYYGYTF

v_gene: TRBV5-1
abundance: once
d_gene: TRBD1
j_gene: TRBJ1-5
CDR3nt: TGCGCCAGCAGCCTGACAGGGGGTCAGCCCCAGCATTTT
CDR3aa: CASSLTGGQPQHF

v_gene: TRBV9
abundance: -
d_gene: TRBD2
j_gene: TRBJ2-1
CDR3nt: TGTGCCAGCAGCGTGCTTAGCGGGACTCATAATGAGCAGTTCTTC
CDR3aa: CASSVLSGTHNEQFF

v_gene: TRBV2
abundance: -
d_gene: -
j_gene: TRBJ2-5
CDR3nt: TGTGCCAGCAGTGAGACAGGCATTCAAGAGACCCAGTACTTC
CDR3aa: CASSETGIQETQYF